A single T cell receptor (beta chain) is shown here with its context. Unmatched junction bases numbered 7, after V lost 5 bases and J lost 5 bases. CDR1 is MNHEY, CDR2 SVGAGI, per germline. The CDR3 length is 14 residues. This entry belongs to a study of brain T cells in children with intractable seizures. Assay used: immunoSEQ multiplex PCR; TCRdb lists only in-frame clones, some missing. The table lists approximately 23,000 clones, 85% to 95% of them singletons, with around 6.6% in the top ten. Surgery cases with the highest brain T cell transcript signatures were chosen for sequencing. The chain employs TRBV6-5 and TRBJ1-2, with TRBD1 identical over 8 bases. Sequenced material: peripheral blood, taken at surgery. The source of this sequence is a boy younger than 18 with focal cortical dysplasia and intractable seizures. CDR3 residues: CASSPTDRGYGYTF. CDR3 nucleotide sequence: TGTGCCAGCAGTCCAACAGACAGGGGATATGGCTACACCTTC.